The rows below give T cell receptor beta chains drawn from one sample of a study of blood T cell repertoires in COVID-19. Generated by immunoSEQ multiplex PCR, the TCRdb table keeps only in-frame clones and is missing some. The sample includes about 300,000 clones, over 75% of them seen just once. Sequencing was performed on peripheral blood. The receptors derive from a woman in her twenties or thirties with COVID-19, enrolled during active disease. Each CDR3 is given with its conserved first and last residue. The D gene is left open where the match is weak. The size field is filled for only some rows; it gives once, few, many or a size class.

V	size	J	D	DNA	CDR3
TRBV5-4	NA	TRBJ1-1	NA	TGTGCCAGCAGCGGAGGGGTTGAAGCTTTCTTT	CASSGGVEAFF
TRBV6-5	once	TRBJ2-2	NA	TGTGCCGGACGGAGACAGACTGGCACCGGGGAGCTGTTTTTT	CAGRRQTGTGELFF
TRBV6-5	NA	TRBJ1-1	NA	TGTGCCAGCAGTAGTAACTTGAACACTGAAGCTTTCTTT	CASSSNLNTEAFF
TRBV10-3	NA	TRBJ1-2	TRBD1	TGTGCCATCAGTGGGGACAGTTATGGCTACACCTTC	CAISGDSYGYTF
TRBV10-3	NA	TRBJ1-5	NA	TGTGCCATCTCGACGGCGGGGGTGGGTCAGCCCCAGCATTTT	CAISTAGVGQPQHF
TRBV11-2	NA	TRBJ1-4	NA	TGTGCCAGCCAGGCAACTAATGAAAAACTGTTTTTT	CASQATNEKLFF
TRBV28	NA	TRBJ1-3	NA	TGTGCCAGCAGTTTGAGTCTCTCTGGAAACACCATATATTTT	CASSLSLSGNTIYF
TRBV7-9	NA	TRBJ2-1	NA	TGTGCCAGCAGCTTAGAAAGGACAGAACAGTTCTTC	CASSLERTEQFF
TRBV20-1	NA	TRBJ2-5	TRBD2	TGCAGTGCTAGTCTAGCGGCCCAAACAAGAGAGACCCAGTACTTC	CSASLAAQTRETQYF
TRBV29-1	NA	TRBJ2-7	TRBD2	TGCAGCGTTGAGTCGGGAGGGCAGGGCAGGAACGAGCAGTACTTC	CSVESGGQGRNEQYF